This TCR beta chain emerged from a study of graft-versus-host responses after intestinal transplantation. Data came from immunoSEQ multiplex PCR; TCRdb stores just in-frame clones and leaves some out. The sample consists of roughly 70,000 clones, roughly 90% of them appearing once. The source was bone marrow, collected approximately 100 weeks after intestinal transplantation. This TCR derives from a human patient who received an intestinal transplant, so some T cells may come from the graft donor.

Written as DNA, the CDR3 is TGTGCCAGCAGCCTTGACACCGGGGAGCTGTTTTTT. This sequence encodes CASSLDTGELFF. The chain couples TRBV11-2 to TRBJ2-2; D is undetermined. From germline, CDR1 is SGHAT and CDR2 FQNNGV. This CDR3 contains 12 residues. V lost 5 bases to trimming and J lost 3 bases, with 4 bases between them.